The 30 T cell receptor beta chains listed next were all sequenced from one sample in a study of blood T cell repertoires in COVID-19. Method: immunoSEQ multiplex PCR; TCRdb's copy keeps in-frame clones and lacks some. The table lists about 160,000 clones, 85% to 90% of them singletons, with 13% in the top ten. Sequencing was performed on peripheral blood. These receptors were obtained from a man younger than 35 with COVID-19, enrolled during active disease.

The chain has TRBV2 and TRBJ2-5; TRBD1 aligns across 10 bases. Germline V gives CDR1 SNHLY, CDR2 FYNNEI. Unmatched junction bases numbered 7, after V lost 6 bases and J lost 3 bases. This CDR3 has 15 amino acids. In nucleotides, the CDR3 is TGTGCCAGCAGGGAAACGACAGGGGGCGAAGAGACCCAGTACTTC. Residues: CASRETTGGEETQYF.

The V gene is TRBV6-2 or TRBV6-3, the J gene TRBJ2-5; D might be TRBD1 (6 bases). This CDR3 spans 14 amino acids. The V gene lost 4 bases and the J gene lost 5 bases, with 14 bases spanning the gap. Germline V gene data show CDR1 as MNHEY and CDR2 as SVGEGT. CDR3 coding DNA: TGTGCCAGCAGTTTCACAGGGCTGGGGGAGACCCAGTACTTC. This sequence encodes CASSFTGLGETQYF.

This sequence joins TRBV19 and TRBJ2-3; D gene uncertain. Trimming pared 5 bases from V and 0 bases from J, leaving 12 bases between. Germline V gene lookup returns CDR1 LNHDA and CDR2 SQIVND (reference sequence). The CDR3 spans 15 residues. The CDR3 DNA is TGTGCCAGTAGTTTCGGTGCTACTAGCACAGATACGCAGTATTTT. This gives the protein CASSFGATSTDTQYF.

V gene TRBV27 combines with J gene TRBJ2-1; D possibly corresponds to TRBD1 (5 bases). V shed 7 bases and J shed 7 bases, with 11 bases lying between them. The germline CDR1 and CDR2 sequences are MNHEY and SMNVEV (reference sequence). The CDR3 loop spans 12 amino acids. CDR3 region: CASMAGWNEQFF. The CDR3 DNA reads TGTGCCAGCATGGCAGGGTGGAATGAGCAGTTCTTC.

The gene calls are TRBV27 and TRBJ1-2, with a weak D call TRBD1 (5 bases). Between the trimmed V and J ends, which lost 2 bases and 8 bases, there was a span of 15 bases. CDR3 length: 14 residues. Looked up from germline, CDR1 is MNHEY and CDR2 is SMNVEV (reference sequence). The CDR3 spells CASSLRGVGRGYTF. CDR3 nucleotides: TGTGCCAGCAGTTTACGGGGGGTCGGTCGCGGCTACACCTTC.

The J gene is TRBJ2-2, the V gene TRBV6-2 or TRBV6-3, with TRBD2 matching 9 bases. The germline CDR1 and CDR2 sequences are MNHEY and SVGEGT. The CDR3 extends over 17 amino acids. Trimming took 0 bases from V and 4 from J; bases not matched to a gene: 6. CDR3 DNA sequence: TGTGCCAGCAGTTACTCGTTACTAGCGGGCCTCACCGGGGAGCTGTTTTTT. Translating gives CASSYSLLAGLTGELFF.

The chain combines TRBV7-7 with TRBJ2-5, with a tentative D call TRBD1 (6 bases). The CDR3 has 13 amino acids. Germline values: CDR1 SSHAT, CDR2 FNYEAQ (reference sequence). V shed 5 bases and J shed 2 bases, with 9 bases lying between them. For the CDR3, the DNA is TGTGCCAGCAGCCTCGGACAGCAAGAGACCCAGTACTTC. It yields the protein CASSLGQQETQYF.

The chain joins TRBV3-1 (or the pseudogene TRBV3-2) to TRBJ1-1, with unresolved D. Deletions cut 1 base from V and 0 bases from J, with 6 bases between. This CDR3 has 14 amino acids. Germline assignment: CDR1 LGHDT and CDR2 YNNKEL (reference sequence). CDR3 DNA: TGTGCCAGCAGCCAAGCCCAGATGAACACTGAAGCTTTCTTT. Translated, it gives CASSQAQMNTEAFF.

V gene TRBV5-6 combines with J gene TRBJ1-5, with TRBD1 matching 9 bases. Trimming removed 2 bases from V and 5 bases from J; junction bases left unmatched: 8. This CDR3 has 16 amino acids. Germline V gene lookup returns CDR1 SGHDT and CDR2 YYEEEE. CDR3 in amino acids: CASSFSGQGFHQPQHF. The CDR3 DNA reads TGTGCCAGCAGCTTTTCTGGACAGGGGTTCCATCAGCCCCAGCATTTT.

The chain couples TRBV19 to TRBJ2-7; TRBD1 agrees at 8 bases. This CDR3 is 14 amino acids long. V shed 6 bases, J shed 6 bases, and the junction held 10 bases outside the gene matches. Germline V CDR1 and CDR2: LNHDA, SQIVND (reference sequence). CDR3 loop: CASSRQGLPAEQYF. The CDR3 DNA reads as TGTGCCAGTAGCAGACAGGGGCTACCAGCCGAGCAGTACTTC.

The V gene is TRBV19, the J gene TRBJ1-6; D remains unclear. CDR1 LNHDA and CDR2 SQIVND come from the germline V gene (reference sequence). V shed 5 bases and J shed 4 bases, with 12 bases lying between them. This CDR3 is built from 15 residues. CDR3 residues: CASSAEMDYNSPLHF. In nucleotides, the CDR3 is TGTGCCAGTAGTGCGGAGATGGATTATAATTCACCCCTCCACTTT.

The V gene is TRBV24-1, the J gene TRBJ2-1; D is unclear. Trimming took 4 bases from V and 3 from J, leaving 9 bases between them. CDR1 is KGHDR and CDR2 is SFDVKD in the germline V gene. This CDR3 is built from 14 residues. In DNA form, the CDR3 reads TGTGCCACCAGTGACCCCGGCGGCTACAATGAGCAGTTCTTC. It encodes CATSDPGGYNEQFF.

The chain is built from TRBV10-3 and TRBJ2-7; TRBD1 might be the D (5 bases). Trimming left V 7 bases short and J 3 bases short, with 16 bases between. Germline CDR1 reads ENHRY; CDR2 reads SYGVKD. The CDR3 loop spans 14 amino acids. CDR3 coding DNA: TGTGCCATCACCAAGGGGCAGGAGAGCTACGAGCAGTACTTC. Its protein product is CAITKGQESYEQYF.

The chain links TRBV7-9 to TRBJ1-1; unclear D gene. The CDR3 contains 12 residues. CDR1 and CDR2 from the germline V gene are SEHNR and FQNEAQ (reference sequence). Between the trimmed V and J ends, which lost 7 bases and 5 bases, there was a span of 11 bases. The CDR3 sequence is CASTADGTEAFF. CDR3 in DNA: TGTGCCAGCACCGCGGATGGAACTGAAGCTTTCTTT.

This chain uses TRBV19 with TRBJ2-7; 11 bases agree with TRBD2. This CDR3 has 16 amino acids. From germline, CDR1 is LNHDA and CDR2 SQIVND (reference sequence). The V segment lost 2 bases and the J segment 7 bases; nucleotides outside the gene matches: 10. This CDR3 reads CASSIMGLADLMEQYF. For the CDR3, the DNA is TGTGCCAGTAGTATAATGGGACTAGCGGACCTCATGGAGCAGTACTTC.

This clone was observed a few times. V is TRBV19 and J is TRBJ1-5; no firm D call. CDR3 size: 17 residues. Germline-derived CDR1 and CDR2 are LNHDA and SQIVND (reference sequence). V lost 2 bases and J 0 bases, leaving 14 bases between the germline ends. The CDR3 loop reads CASSISSVRYSNQPQHF. The CDR3 DNA follows: TGTGCCAGTAGTATATCGAGCGTTCGCTATAGCAATCAGCCCCAGCATTTT.

The chain recombines TRBV6-2 or TRBV6-3 with TRBJ2-3; TRBD2 matches at 14 bases. The CDR3 loop spans 15 amino acids. CDR1 and CDR2 from the germline V gene are MNHEY and SVGEGT. Germline trimming cut 4 bases from V and 3 bases from J; bases unmatched to any gene: 0. DNA of the CDR3: TGTGCCAGCAGTTGGACTAGCGGGAGGACAGATACGCAGTATTTT. It is translated as CASSWTSGRTDTQYF.

This clone was seen a few times. This chain joins TRBV6-1 and TRBJ2-1; D gene ambiguous. The germline gives CDR1 MNHNS, CDR2 SASEGT. This CDR3 is built from 15 residues. The germline V and J ends were trimmed by 0 bases and 2 bases, with 8 bases remaining between them. CDR3 DNA sequence: TGTGCCAGCAGTGAAGCGGCAGGAACCTACAATGAGCAGTTCTTC. Translation: CASSEAAGTYNEQFF.

The V gene is TRBV12-2, the J gene TRBJ1-2. TRBV12-2 has pseudogene status. The CDR3 length is 15 residues. For the CDR3, the DNA is TGTGCAAGTCGCTTAGTCGGGGGGAGGGTCTATGGCTACACCTTC. This translates into CASRLVGGRVYGYTF.

This chain connects TRBV28 to TRBJ2-3, with D possibly being TRBD1 (5 bases). V was trimmed by 5 bases and J by 0 bases, leaving 15 bases between them. Germline values: CDR1 MDHEN, CDR2 SYDVKM. This CDR3 comprises 16 residues. The CDR3 nucleotides read TGTGCCAGCAGTCCCTACAGGAGTTCTAGCACAGATACGCAGTATTTT. Translation gives CASSPYRSSSTDTQYF.

As DNA, the CDR3 is TGCGCCAGCAGTTCCCTAGCGGGAGTCGAGCAGTACTTC. The encoded protein is CASSSLAGVEQYF. The J gene is TRBJ2-7, the V gene TRBV5-1; TRBD2 agrees at 10 bases. The germline CDR1 and CDR2 sequences are SGHRS and YFSETQ. There are 13 residues in the CDR3. Trimming cost V 5 bases and J 6 bases; bases outside gene matches: 5.

The V and J genes are TRBV6-2 or TRBV6-3 and TRBJ2-1, with 7 nucleotides matching TRBD2. This CDR3 contains 19 residues. J was trimmed by 4 bases and V by 0 bases; bases with no gene match: 15. Germline CDR1 MNHEY, CDR2 SVGEGT. The CDR3 sequence: CASSYSYTLFREDYNEQFF. CDR3 DNA: TGTGCCAGCAGTTACTCCTACACCCTGTTCCGGGAGGATTACAATGAGCAGTTCTTC.

The chain couples TRBV14 to TRBJ1-2; tentative D call: TRBD1 (6 bases). The CDR3 runs to 13 residues. CDR1 and CDR2 (germline): SGHDN, FVKESK. V shed 4 bases and J shed 7 bases, with 13 bases lying between them. The chain's CDR3 is CASSPGVRSGYTF. CDR3 nucleotide sequence: TGTGCCAGCAGCCCAGGGGTTAGAAGTGGCTACACCTTC.

The chain joins TRBV5-6 to TRBJ1-1; D might be TRBD1 (6 bases). This CDR3 contains 11 residues. In germline, CDR1 is SGHDT, CDR2 YYEEEE. V lost 0 bases to trimming and J lost 10 bases, with 7 bases between them. In nucleotides, the CDR3 is TGTGCCAGCAGCTTGGCAGGGGCAGCTTTCTTT. It codes for CASSLAGAAFF.

The chain employs TRBV9 and TRBJ2-5, with D unresolved. The CDR3 has 14 residues. V gave up 0 bases and J gave up 5 bases, with 11 bases separating them. Germline V gene lookup returns CDR1 SGDLS and CDR2 YYNGEE. This CDR3 is CASSVEAGRETQYF. CDR3 nucleotide sequence: TGTGCCAGCAGCGTAGAGGCTGGCAGGGAGACCCAGTACTTC.

This chain joins TRBV19 and TRBJ1-1; tentative D call: TRBD1 (5 bases). V was shortened by 4 bases and J by 7 bases, with 10 bases between the two germline ends. Germline CDR1 LNHDA, CDR2 SQIVND (reference sequence). This CDR3 is 12 amino acids long. The CDR3 nucleotides read TGTGCCAGTAGTAGACAGTACCATGAAGCTTTCTTT. The encoded protein is CASSRQYHEAFF.

V and J are TRBV24-1 and TRBJ2-3; a weak D match, TRBD1 (6 bases). V gave up 9 bases and J gave up 5 bases, with 14 bases separating them. Germline V gene data show CDR1 as KGHDR and CDR2 as SFDVKD. This CDR3 has 13 residues. The CDR3 nucleotides are TGTGCCACCGCCGGGCCACAGGGAGATACGCAGTATTTT. This translates into CATAGPQGDTQYF.

J is TRBJ1-4 and V is TRBV15; possibly TRBD1 for D (5 bases). The CDR3 runs 15 residues. V lost 1 base to trimming and J lost 4 bases, with 10 bases between them. Germline V gene lookup returns CDR1 LNHNV and CDR2 YYDKDF (reference sequence). CDR3 DNA: TGTGCCACCAGCAGAGCGGCCAGGGTTAATGAAAAACTGTTTTTT. Amino acid sequence: CATSRAARVNEKLFF.

The J gene is TRBJ2-7, the V gene TRBV27, with 8 bases aligning to TRBD1. The V gene's germline CDR1 is MNHEY and CDR2 SMNVEV (reference sequence). Trimming cost V 0 bases and J 3 bases; bases outside gene matches: 7. The CDR3 contains 16 residues. The CDR3 loop reads CASSLSGRQGFYEQYF. CDR3 bases: TGTGCCAGCAGTTTATCTGGTAGACAGGGGTTCTACGAGCAGTACTTC.

V and J are TRBV7-9 and TRBJ2-5, with TRBD1 as a possible D gene (5 bases). This CDR3 is built from 13 residues. Germline V CDR1 and CDR2: SEHNR, FQNEAQ (reference sequence). V was cut by 5 bases and J by 4 bases, with 11 bases left in between. The CDR3 DNA reads as TGTGCCAGCAGCCCCGTAGACAGAGAGACCCAGTACTTC. Translating gives CASSPVDRETQYF.